This T cell receptor beta chain was identified in a study of CD8+ T cells in alopecia areata. Study as a whole: Tofacitinib therapy lasting 6 to 18 months was followed by 6 months off drug.

The V gene's germline CDR1 is SNHLY and CDR2 FYNNEI. This CDR3 spans 15 amino acids. V lost 4 bases, J lost 7 bases, and 8 bases stayed unmatched. It was cDNA, reverse transcribed from extracted RNA, that served as the sequencing template. TCRdb's copy holds only in-frame clones and misses some; the assay was immunoSEQ multiplex PCR. The sample carries some 110,000 clones, approximately 38% recorded once. From PBMCs, CD4+ and CD8+ T cells were sorted. The sequence came from a human donor with alopecia areata. The sequencing input was CD4+ T cells sorted from blood. V gene TRBV2 combines with J gene TRBJ2-1; 9 positions agree with TRBD2. The CDR3, as DNA: TGTGCCAGCAGTGTGCATCGTCTAGCGGGGAATGAGCAGTTCTTC. Translating gives CASSVHRLAGNEQFF.